The text below deals with one T cell receptor beta chain. Its antigen is currently unknown. Germline V lookup: CDR1 SEHNR, CDR2 FQNEAQ (reference sequence). This CDR3 contains 17 residues. V lost 4 bases, J lost 1 base, and 11 bases stayed unmatched. Clones were sequenced by immunoSEQ multiplex PCR, and TCRdb holds only the in-frame ones, with some missing. The sample includes around 220,000 clones, 88% of them seen just once. This entry is derived from a study of cytomegalovirus exposure and HLA in healthy donors. Study-wide points: TCR clusters originating in the first cohort tended to co-occur in the 100 to 150 validation repertoires, according to a later analysis.

This receptor was taken from a woman aged 18-29 years in good health and CMV-seronegative. The chain recombines TRBV7-9 with TRBJ1-1; the match to TRBD1 covers 8 bases. What was sequenced was PBMCs. The DNA of the CDR3 is TGTGCCAGCAGCTCCGTAGGACAGGGCATCACGAACACTGAAGCTTTCTTT. Protein sequence: CASSSVGQGITNTEAFF.